These 19 T cell receptor beta chains were sequenced from one sample in a study of blood T cell repertoires in COVID-19. Assay used: immunoSEQ multiplex PCR; TCRdb lists only in-frame clones, some missing. The table records 200,000 to 300,000 clones, about nine tenths of them present only once. Sample: peripheral blood. These receptors were taken from a woman between 40 and 55 years old with acute or convalescent COVID-19.

J is TRBJ1-4 and V is TRBV27, with 8 bases lining up with TRBD1. V was clipped by 4 bases and J by 3 bases; unmatched bases: 13. Germline V gene sequence: CDR1 MNHEY, CDR2 SMNVEV (reference sequence). CDR3 length equals 18 residues. For the CDR3, the DNA is TGTGCCAGCAGTTATATTCTTGGTTCGGACAGGGCTAATGAAAAACTGTTTTTT. Amino acids: CASSYILGSDRANEKLFF.

The chain recombines TRBV11-2 with TRBJ2-1, with D possibly matching TRBD1 (5 bases). Trimming left V 0 bases short and J 5 bases short, with 14 bases between. Per germline, CDR1 SGHAT and CDR2 FQNNGV. The CDR3 totals 16 residues. The CDR3 loop is CASSLEFGEGDNEQFF. DNA of the CDR3: TGTGCCAGCAGCTTAGAATTTGGGGAAGGGGACAATGAGCAGTTCTTC.

V and J are TRBV2 and TRBJ1-5; 10 nucleotides agree with TRBD1. The CDR3 runs to 13 residues. Germline assignment: CDR1 SNHLY and CDR2 FYNNEI. V lost 6 bases to trimming and J lost 12 bases; unmatched junction nucleotides: 8. The CDR3 reads CASRAGTGASQHF. The CDR3 bases are TGTGCCAGCAGGGCCGGGACAGGGGCCAGCCAGCATTTT.

The chain uses TRBV6-5 and TRBJ2-3, with a tentative D call TRBD2 (5 bases). Trimming took off 5 bases at V and 6 bases at J, with 15 bases between the two ends. Looked up from germline, CDR1 is MNHEY and CDR2 is SVGAGI. The CDR3 is 14 amino acids. CDR3 loop: CASSKPGGVDTQYF. The CDR3 nucleotides read TGTGCCAGCAGTAAACCCGGAGGCGTGGATACGCAGTATTTT.

This chain connects TRBV6-1 to TRBJ1-2; D gene ambiguous. V shed 3 bases and J shed 3 bases, with 11 bases lying between them. Germline V gives CDR1 MNHNS, CDR2 SASEGT. The CDR3 contains 14 residues. CDR3 DNA sequence: TGTGCCAGCAGTGAGCCCGCGGCGTACTATGGCTACACCTTC. This sequence encodes CASSEPAAYYGYTF.

The chain is built from TRBV29-1 and TRBJ1-6; tentatively, D is TRBD1 (5 bases). V was pared by 8 bases and J by 7 bases, with 15 bases between. Per the germline V gene, CDR1 is SQVTM and CDR2 is ANQGSEA. This CDR3 contains 13 residues. CDR3 DNA sequence: TGCAGCCTACCAGGGTTGGCGAATTCACCCCTCCACTTT. Its translation: CSLPGLANSPLHF.

The rearrangement joins TRBV11-1 to TRBJ1-1, with D uncertain. The CDR3 consists of 16 residues. The ends were cut back, 3 bases at V and 1 base at J, with 15 bases in the middle. CDR1 and CDR2 (germline): SGHAT, FQDESV (reference sequence). CDR3 region: CASSFIKTPRNTEAFF. In DNA, the CDR3 is TGTGCCAGCAGCTTTATAAAGACTCCCCGGAACACTGAAGCTTTCTTT.

This clone was seen more than once but under ten times. This rearrangement joins TRBV27 to TRBJ1-6; D possibly corresponds to TRBD1 (5 bases). V was shortened by 6 bases and J by 6 bases, with 15 bases between the two germline ends. Germline-derived CDR1 and CDR2 are MNHEY and SMNVEV (reference sequence). The CDR3 is made up of 15 amino acids. CDR3 sequence reads: CASRVSGRANSPLHF. The CDR3 DNA sequence: TGTGCCAGCAGGGTTTCAGGGAGGGCTAATTCACCCCTCCACTTT.

The chain carries TRBV6-5 and TRBJ2-7; the match to TRBD1 covers 7 bases. The CDR3 runs to 13 residues. Germline V gives CDR1 MNHEY, CDR2 SVGAGI. Trimming cost V 7 bases and J 2 bases; bases outside gene matches: 5. The CDR3 DNA follows: TGTGCCAGCACCCGACAGGGAACCTACGAGCAGTACGTC. Its translation: CASTRQGTYEQYV.

The J gene is TRBJ2-7, the V gene TRBV7-9; 7 bases agree with TRBD1. V lost 5 bases and J lost 2; bases outside the gene matches: 3. The V gene's germline CDR1 is SEHNR and CDR2 FQNEAQ (reference sequence). This CDR3 has 13 residues. In DNA form, the CDR3 reads TGTGCCAGCAGCCTAGGGACAGCCTACGAGCAGTACGTC. It translates to CASSLGTAYEQYV.

This CDR3 reads CASSPDRGDGYTF. Here the CDR3 DNA reads TGTGCCAGCAGCCCCGACAGGGGAGACGGCTACACCTTC. This chain links TRBV11-2 with TRBJ1-2; 8 bases are shared with TRBD1. The CDR3 sequence is 13 residues long. The germline gives CDR1 SGHAT, CDR2 FQNNGV. With V trimmed by 5 bases and J by 8 bases, 7 bases remained unmatched.

V usage is TRBV7-9 and J usage is TRBJ2-2, with 12 positions matching TRBD2. This CDR3 has 16 residues. The germline gives CDR1 SEHNR, CDR2 FQNEAQ (reference sequence). The V and J ends lost 3 bases and 4 bases, in that order; junction bases with no gene match: 3. CDR3 sequence: CASSLGLAGPTGELFF. The DNA of the CDR3 is TGTGCCAGCAGCTTGGGACTAGCGGGCCCCACCGGGGAGCTGTTTTTT.

This chain joins TRBV24-1 and TRBJ1-5, with D unresolved. Germline loops: CDR1 KGHDR, CDR2 SFDVKD. The CDR3 has 16 residues. The V end was cut by 4 bases, the J end by 0 bases, with 12 bases between. Written as DNA, the CDR3 is TGTGCCACCAGTGAATCTGCCGCCTATAGCAATCAGCCCCAGCATTTT. Protein sequence: CATSESAAYSNQPQHF.

The gene calls are TRBV12-3 or TRBV12-4 and TRBJ1-2; D is perhaps TRBD1 (5 bases). The length of the CDR3 is 12 residues. V dropped 4 bases and J dropped 8 bases, with 11 bases sitting between them. This CDR3 reads CASSSGVPGYTF. CDR3 nucleotides: TGTGCCAGCAGTTCGGGGGTCCCGGGCTACACCTTC.

The V and J genes are TRBV2 and TRBJ1-5, with D uncertain. The CDR3 extends over 12 amino acids. V lost 2 bases, J lost 6 bases, and 5 bases lay in between. Germline V gene lookup returns CDR1 SNHLY and CDR2 FYNNEI. In nucleotides, the CDR3 is TGTGCCAGCAGTGAATCAGTTCAGCCCCAGCATTTT. It specifies CASSESVQPQHF.

The rearrangement links TRBV30 to TRBJ1-5; 7 positions match TRBD1. Germline trimming cut 3 bases from V and 6 bases from J; bases unmatched to any gene: 5. The CDR3 runs to 13 residues. Germline CDR1 reads GTSNPN; CDR2 reads SVGIG (reference sequence). CDR3 nucleotide sequence: TGTGCCTGGAGCTCAGGGGGGCCTCAGCCCCAGCATTTT. This encodes CAWSSGGPQPQHF.

J is TRBJ1-2 and V is TRBV6-1; no reliable D call. V lost 2 bases to trimming and J lost 0 bases, with 7 bases between them. Germline values: CDR1 MNHNS, CDR2 SASEGT. The CDR3 length is 14 residues. The CDR3 region is CASSEQESNYGYTF. The CDR3 DNA is TGTGCCAGCAGTGAACAGGAATCTAACTATGGCTACACCTTC.

The J gene is TRBJ1-4, the V gene TRBV10-2; 8 bases are shared with TRBD1. Looked up from germline, CDR1 is WSHSY and CDR2 is SAAADI. The CDR3 has 14 amino acids. V trimming: 6 bases; J trimming: 7 bases; junction bases outside the gene matches: 7. Here the CDR3 reads CASRQTGDREKLFF. CDR3 bases: TGCGCCAGCAGACAGACAGGGGATCGTGAAAAACTGTTTTTT.

The chain carries TRBV10-3 and TRBJ1-5; 8 bases fit TRBD1. The CDR3 is 16 residues long. Germline CDR1 and CDR2: ENHRY and SYGVKD. V trimming: 3 bases; J trimming: 1 base; junction bases outside the gene matches: 5. The CDR3, as DNA: TGTGCCATCAGTGACCCGGGACAGGAGAGCAATCAGCCCCAGCATTTT. Protein product: CAISDPGQESNQPQHF.